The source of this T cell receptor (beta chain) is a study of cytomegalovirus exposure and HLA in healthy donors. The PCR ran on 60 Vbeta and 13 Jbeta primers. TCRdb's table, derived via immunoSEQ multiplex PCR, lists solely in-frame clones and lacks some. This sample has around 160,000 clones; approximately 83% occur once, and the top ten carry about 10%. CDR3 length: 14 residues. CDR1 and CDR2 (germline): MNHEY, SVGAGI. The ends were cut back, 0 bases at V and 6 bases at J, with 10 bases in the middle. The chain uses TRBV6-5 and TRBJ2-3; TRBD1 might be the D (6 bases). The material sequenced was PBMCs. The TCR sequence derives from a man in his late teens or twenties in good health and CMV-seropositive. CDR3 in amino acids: CASSYSTGTDTQYF. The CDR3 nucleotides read TGTGCCAGCAGTTACTCCACAGGGACCGATACGCAGTATTTT.